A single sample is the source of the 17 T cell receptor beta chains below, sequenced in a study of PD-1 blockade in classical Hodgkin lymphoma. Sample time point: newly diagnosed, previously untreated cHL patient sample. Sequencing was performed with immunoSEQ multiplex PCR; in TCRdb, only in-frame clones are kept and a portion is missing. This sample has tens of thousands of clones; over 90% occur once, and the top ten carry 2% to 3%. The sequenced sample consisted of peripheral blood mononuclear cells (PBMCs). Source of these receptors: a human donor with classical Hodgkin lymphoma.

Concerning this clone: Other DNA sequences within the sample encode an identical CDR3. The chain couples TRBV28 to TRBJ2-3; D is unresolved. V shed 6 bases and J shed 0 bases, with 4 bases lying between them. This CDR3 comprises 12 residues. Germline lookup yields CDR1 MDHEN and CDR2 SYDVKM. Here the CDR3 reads CASSPSTDTQYF. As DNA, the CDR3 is TGTGCCAGCAGCCCTAGCACAGATACGCAGTATTTT.

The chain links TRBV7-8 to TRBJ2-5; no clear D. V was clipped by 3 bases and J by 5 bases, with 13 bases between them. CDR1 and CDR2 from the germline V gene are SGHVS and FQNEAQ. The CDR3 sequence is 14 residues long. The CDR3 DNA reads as TGTGCCAGCAGCTTCATCGGTGAAGGGGAGACCCAGTACTTC. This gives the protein CASSFIGEGETQYF.

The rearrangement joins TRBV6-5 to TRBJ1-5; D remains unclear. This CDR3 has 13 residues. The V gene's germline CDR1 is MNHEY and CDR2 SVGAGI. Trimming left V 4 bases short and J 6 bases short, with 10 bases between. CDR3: CASSSREAQPQHF. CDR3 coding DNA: TGTGCCAGCAGTTCGAGGGAGGCTCAGCCCCAGCATTTT.

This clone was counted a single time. The CDR3 protein is CASSFRLMGPSNTEAFF. As DNA, the CDR3 is TGTGCCAGCAGCTTCAGACTAATGGGACCGTCGAACACTGAAGCTTTCTTT. The chain combines TRBV7-6 with TRBJ1-1, with D possibly being TRBD1 (5 bases). Trimming removed 3 bases from V and 1 base from J, with 18 bases in between. CDR1 and CDR2 from the germline V gene are SGHVS and FNYEAQ. CDR3 length equals 17 residues.

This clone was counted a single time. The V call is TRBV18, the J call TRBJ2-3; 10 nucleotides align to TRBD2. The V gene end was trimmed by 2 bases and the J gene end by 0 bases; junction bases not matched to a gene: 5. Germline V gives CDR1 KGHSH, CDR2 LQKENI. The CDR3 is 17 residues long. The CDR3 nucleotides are TGTGCCAGCTCACCAAGGCTAGCGGGGGACAGCACAGATACGCAGTATTTT. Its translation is CASSPRLAGDSTDTQYF.

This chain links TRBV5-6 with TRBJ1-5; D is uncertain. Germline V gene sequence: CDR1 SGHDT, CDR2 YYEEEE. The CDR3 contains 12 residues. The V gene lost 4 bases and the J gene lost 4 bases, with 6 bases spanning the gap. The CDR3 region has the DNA TGTGCCAGCAGCACGCGAAATCAGCCCCAGCATTTT. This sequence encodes CASSTRNQPQHF. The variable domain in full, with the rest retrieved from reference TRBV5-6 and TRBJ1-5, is DAGVTQSPTHLIKTRGQQVTLRCSPKSGHDTVSWYQQALGQGPQFIFQYYEEEERQRGNFPDRFSGHQFPNYSSELNVNALLLGDSALYLCASSTRNQPQHFGDGTRLSIL.

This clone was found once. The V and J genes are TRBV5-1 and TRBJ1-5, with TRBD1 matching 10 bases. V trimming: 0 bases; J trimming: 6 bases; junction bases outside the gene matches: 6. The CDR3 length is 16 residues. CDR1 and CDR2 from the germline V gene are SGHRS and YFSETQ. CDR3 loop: CASSLGDRGSGQPQHF. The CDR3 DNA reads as TGCGCCAGCAGCTTGGGGGACAGGGGTTCGGGTCAGCCCCAGCATTTT.

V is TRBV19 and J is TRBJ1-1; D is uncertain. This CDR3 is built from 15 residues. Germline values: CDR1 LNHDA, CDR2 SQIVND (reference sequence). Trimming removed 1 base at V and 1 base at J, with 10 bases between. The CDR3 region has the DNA TGTGCCAGTAGTATAGGTTCGGGGAGGAACACTGAAGCTTTCTTT. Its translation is CASSIGSGRNTEAFF.

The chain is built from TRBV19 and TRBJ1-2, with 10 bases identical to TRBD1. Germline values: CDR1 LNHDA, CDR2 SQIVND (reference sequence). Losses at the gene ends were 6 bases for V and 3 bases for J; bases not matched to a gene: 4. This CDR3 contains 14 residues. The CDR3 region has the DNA TGTGCCAGTAGCCTGACAGGGGGCCACTATGGCTACACCTTC. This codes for CASSLTGGHYGYTF.

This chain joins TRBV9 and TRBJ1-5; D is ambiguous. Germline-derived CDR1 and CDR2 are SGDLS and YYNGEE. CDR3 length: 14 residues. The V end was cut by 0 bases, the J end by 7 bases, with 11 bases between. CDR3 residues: CASSVGGEGQPQHF. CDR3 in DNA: TGTGCCAGCAGCGTAGGCGGGGAAGGCCAGCCCCAGCATTTT.

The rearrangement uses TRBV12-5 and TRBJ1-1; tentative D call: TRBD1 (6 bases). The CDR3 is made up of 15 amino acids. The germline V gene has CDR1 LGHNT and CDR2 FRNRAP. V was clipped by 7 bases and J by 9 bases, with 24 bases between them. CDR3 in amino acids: CASAFPEGGKSKAFF. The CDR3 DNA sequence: TGTGCTAGTGCCTTCCCGGAGGGGGGTAAGTCCAAAGCTTTCTTT.

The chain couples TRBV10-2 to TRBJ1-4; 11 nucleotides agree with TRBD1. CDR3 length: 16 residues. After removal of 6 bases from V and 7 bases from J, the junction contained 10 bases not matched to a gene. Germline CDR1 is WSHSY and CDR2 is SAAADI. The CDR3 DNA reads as TGCGCCAGCAGAGGCGGACAGGGGGCTAGGAGTGAAAAACTGTTTTTT. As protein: CASRGGQGARSEKLFF.

The CDR3 protein is CASSPPRGQPQHF. CDR3 nucleotides: TGTGCCAGCAGCCCTCCGAGGGGGCAGCCCCAGCATTTT. V gene TRBV2 combines with J gene TRBJ1-5, with TRBD1 as a possible D gene (6 bases). The V gene's germline CDR1 is SNHLY and CDR2 FYNNEI. This CDR3 has 13 residues. The germline V and J ends were trimmed by 6 bases and 7 bases, with 13 bases remaining between them.

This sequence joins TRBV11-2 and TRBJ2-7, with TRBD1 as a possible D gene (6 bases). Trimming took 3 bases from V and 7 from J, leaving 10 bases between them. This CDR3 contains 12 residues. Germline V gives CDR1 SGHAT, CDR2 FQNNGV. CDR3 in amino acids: CASSFTGNEQYF. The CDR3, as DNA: TGTGCCAGCAGCTTCACAGGGAATGAGCAGTACTTC.

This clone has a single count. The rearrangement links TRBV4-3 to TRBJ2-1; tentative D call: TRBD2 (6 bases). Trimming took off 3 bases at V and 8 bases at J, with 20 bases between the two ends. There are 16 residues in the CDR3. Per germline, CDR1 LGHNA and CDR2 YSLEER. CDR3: CASSHLLASVNHEQFF. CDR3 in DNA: TGCGCCAGCAGCCACTTACTAGCTTCTGTGAATCATGAGCAGTTCTTC.

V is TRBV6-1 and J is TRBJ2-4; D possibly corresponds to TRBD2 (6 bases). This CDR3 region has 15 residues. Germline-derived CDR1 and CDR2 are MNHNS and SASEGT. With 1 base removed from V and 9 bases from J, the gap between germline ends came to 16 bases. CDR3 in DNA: TGTGCCAGCAGTGAAGGGTGGGGAGGCGATGGCATTCAGTACTTC. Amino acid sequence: CASSEGWGGDGIQYF.

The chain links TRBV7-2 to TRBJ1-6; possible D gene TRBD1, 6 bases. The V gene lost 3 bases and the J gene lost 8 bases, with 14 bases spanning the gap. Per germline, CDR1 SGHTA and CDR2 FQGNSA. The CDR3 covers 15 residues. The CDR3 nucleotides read TGTGCCAGCAGCTTCCCTACAGGGTCGGATTCACCCCTCCACTTT. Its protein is CASSFPTGSDSPLHF. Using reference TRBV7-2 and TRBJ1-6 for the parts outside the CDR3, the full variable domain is GAGVSQSPSNKVTEKGKDVELRCDPISGHTALYWYRQSLGQGLEFLIYFQGNSAPDKSGLPSDRFSAERTGGSVSTLTIQRTQQEDSAVYLCASSFPTGSDSPLHFGNGTRLTVT.